These 23 T cell receptor beta chains originate from one sample sequenced in a study of T cell repertoires in cytomegalovirus infection. TCRdb re-analysed the reads in MiXCR, keeping a single row per CDR3 protein. Among under 200,000 distinct CDR3 sequences listed, under 30% were seen once. The sequenced material came from PBMCs. The receptors derive from a human donor in good health (CMV status not recorded). Some clones in this sample may be carry-over from other donors' samples.

V and J are TRBV12-3 or TRBV12-4 and TRBJ2-1; TRBD1 or TRBD2 may be the D gene (5 bases each). The CDR3 loop spans 15 amino acids. The ends were cut back, 1 base at V and 2 bases at J, with 9 bases in the middle. The CDR3 bases are TGTGCCAGCAGTTTAGTCCCGGGACCCTACAATGAGCAGTTCTTC. This codes for CASSLVPGPYNEQFF.

The chain is built from TRBV7-3 and TRBJ1-5; D is unclear. This CDR3 comprises 14 residues. Trimming removed 4 bases from V and 3 bases from J, with 10 bases in between. Germline-derived CDR1 and CDR2 are SGHTA and FQGTGA. The CDR3 nucleotides read TGTGCCAGCAGCTCCCGACGGTTCAATCAGCCCCAGCATTTT. It yields the protein CASSSRRFNQPQHF.

This clonotype was seen a few times. This chain uses TRBV2 with TRBJ2-1, with TRBD1 matching 9 bases. Unmatched junction bases numbered 9, after V lost 6 bases and J lost 6 bases. Germline CDR1 SNHLY, CDR2 FYNNEI. The CDR3 contains 15 residues. The chain's CDR3 is CASSPGTGKGNEQFF. CDR3 in DNA: TGTGCCAGCAGCCCCGGGACAGGGAAGGGCAATGAGCAGTTCTTC.

V usage is TRBV29-1 and J usage is TRBJ2-1; D assignment may be TRBD1 or TRBD2 (6 bases each). V was clipped by 7 bases and J by 9 bases, with 19 bases between them. CDR3 length equals 13 residues. CDR1 is SQVTM, CDR2 ANQGSEA, per germline. Here the CDR3 DNA reads TGCAGCGACGCACGGAACAAGGGGGGTGAGCAGTTCTTC. Its translation: CSDARNKGGEQFF.

V and J are TRBV7-8 and TRBJ1-4, with 7 bases fitting TRBD1. Per germline, CDR1 SGHVS and CDR2 FQNEAQ. CDR3 length equals 13 residues. The trim removed 1 base at V and 8 bases at J, leaving 1 base unmatched. The CDR3 loop reads CASSLGTGEKLFF. CDR3 DNA: TGTGCCAGCAGCTTAGGGACAGGCGAAAAACTGTTTTTT.

This clonotype has at least ten counts. The CDR3 DNA is TGTGCCAGCAGCAGGGACAGGATCGGCACAGATACGCAGTATTTT. It yields the protein CASSRDRIGTDTQYF. The V and J genes are TRBV7-8 and TRBJ2-3; 8 bases are a match to TRBD1. The CDR3 runs to 15 residues. Germline V gene data show CDR1 as SGHVS and CDR2 as FQNEAQ. Trimming took 5 bases from V and 1 from J; bases not matched to a gene: 5. Using reference TRBV7-8 and TRBJ2-3 for the parts outside the CDR3, the full variable domain is GAGVSQSPRYKVAKRGQDVALRCDPISGHVSLFWYQQALGQGPEFLTYFQNEAQLDKSGLPSDRFFAERPEGSVSTLKIQRTQQEDSAVYLCASSRDRIGTDTQYFGPGTRLTVL.

Only one count was recorded for this clonotype. This chain links TRBV5-5 with TRBJ2-3; TRBD1 matches at 7 bases. Looked up from germline, CDR1 is SGHKS and CDR2 is YYEKEE (reference sequence). Trimming removed 5 bases from V and 4 bases from J; junction bases left unmatched: 7. This CDR3 has 14 residues. The CDR3 loop reads CASRIRQGADTQYF. CDR3 DNA: TGTGCCAGCAGAATACGACAGGGCGCAGATACGCAGTATTTT.

A remark on this clonotype: Just one base apart from a much larger clone, this may be a read error. The chain has TRBV7-2 and TRBJ2-5, with D uncertain. The germline V gene encodes CDR1 SGHTA and CDR2 FQGNSA. This CDR3 is 12 amino acids long. As DNA, the CDR3 is TGTGCCAGCAGCTTAGCCCAAGGGACCCAGTACTTC. Translated: CASSLAQGTQYF.

Comments on this clonotype: Here the CDR3 omits its conserved ending phenylalanine or tryptophan, so a read error is the likely source. The chain links TRBV7-8 to TRBJ2-7; weak D call: TRBD2 (5 bases). The germline gives CDR1 SGHVS, CDR2 FQNEAQ. V was pared by 3 bases and J by 5 bases, with 14 bases between. The CDR3 runs 14 residues. As DNA, the CDR3 is TGTGCCAGCAGCTTCGCGGGCCAGGTCAACGAGCAGTACTTA. The encoded protein is CASSFAGQVNEQYL.

V usage is TRBV6-5 and J usage is TRBJ2-1; possibly TRBD2 for D (5 bases). Germline V lookup: CDR1 MNHEY, CDR2 SVGAGI. The V gene lost 2 bases and the J gene lost 0 bases, with 5 bases spanning the gap. There are 14 residues in the CDR3. CDR3 coding DNA: TGTGCCAGCAGTTACGGACTCTCCTACAATGAGCAGTTCTTC. This encodes CASSYGLSYNEQFF.

J is TRBJ2-7 and V is TRBV7-2; D remains unclear. The CDR3 runs to 14 residues. In germline, CDR1 is SGHTA, CDR2 FQGNSA. V gave up 2 bases and J gave up 5 bases, with 13 bases separating them. The CDR3 DNA follows: TGTGCCAGCAGCTTAACCACAGACGCGGACGAGCAGTACTTC. Translation gives CASSLTTDADEQYF.

This chain uses TRBV19 with TRBJ1-1; D call uncertain. From germline, CDR1 is LNHDA and CDR2 SQIVND (reference sequence). The CDR3 runs 12 residues. Trimming removed 7 bases from V and 1 base from J, with 7 bases in between. The CDR3 sequence is CASKQRNTEAFF. The CDR3 region has the DNA TGTGCCAGTAAGCAGAGGAACACTGAAGCTTTCTTT. Full variable domain (missing parts from reference TRBV19 and TRBJ1-1): DGGITQSPKYLFRKEGQNVTLSCEQNLNHDAMYWYRQDPGQGLRLIYYSQIVNDFQKGDIAEGYSVSREKKESFPLTVTSAQKNPTAFYLCASKQRNTEAFFGQGTRLTVV.

This clonotype was seen once. The rearrangement uses TRBV12-3 or TRBV12-4 and TRBJ2-7, with D unresolved. V was cut by 7 bases and J by 1 base, with 11 bases left in between. The CDR3 is made up of 13 amino acids. The CDR3 DNA follows: TGTGCCAGCACCCAGACTGGATCCTACGAGCAGTACTTC. It specifies CASTQTGSYEQYF.

The V and J genes are TRBV6-5 and TRBJ1-3; no definite D call. Looked up from germline, CDR1 is MNHEY and CDR2 is SVGAGI. The V end was cut by 4 bases, the J end by 0 bases, with 10 bases between. CDR3 size: 15 residues. The CDR3 is CASSSLGASGNTIYF. Written as DNA, the CDR3 is TGTGCCAGCAGTTCCCTGGGAGCCTCTGGAAACACCATATATTTT.

As to this clonotype: A clone one base away is much larger, so this may be a read error. V usage is TRBV7-2 and J usage is TRBJ1-2; a weak D match, TRBD1 (6 bases). The CDR3 runs to 16 residues. V was cut by 1 base and J by 7 bases, with 19 bases left in between. Germline CDR1 SGHTA, CDR2 FQGNSA. CDR3 sequence (DNA): TGTGCCAGCAGCTTAGAACCTTCGGACAGCGGCTCTGGCTACACCTTC. This codes for CASSLEPSDSGSGYTF.

The rearrangement links TRBV15 to TRBJ1-2; 7 bases are shared with TRBD1. CDR1 and CDR2 from the germline V gene are LNHNV and YYDKDF (reference sequence). V was pared by 0 bases and J by 8 bases, with 12 bases of the junction left unmatched. CDR3 length equals 16 residues. The CDR3 loop is CATSREGTAPTKGYTF. CDR3 nucleotides: TGTGCCACCAGCAGAGAAGGGACAGCGCCCACAAAGGGCTACACCTTC.

This clonotype was seen a few times. The V and J genes are TRBV5-5 and TRBJ2-3; no clear D gene. The CDR3 is made up of 15 amino acids. CDR1 and CDR2 from the germline V gene are SGHKS and YYEKEE (reference sequence). V lost 0 bases and J 2 bases, leaving 10 bases between the germline ends. The CDR3, as DNA: TGTGCCAGCAGCTTGGCCGATTCGGCCACAGATACGCAGTATTTT. This gives the protein CASSLADSATDTQYF.

This clonotype occurred a few times. The rearrangement joins TRBV7-2 to TRBJ1-2; TRBD1 might be the D (5 bases). CDR3 length: 15 residues. Germline values: CDR1 SGHTA, CDR2 FQGNSA. V was pared by 1 base and J by 4 bases, with 13 bases between. CDR3 DNA: TGTGCCAGCAGCTTAGAGGCAGCCGGGGGCTATGGCTACACCTTC. This translates into CASSLEAAGGYGYTF.

This clonotype was detected only a few times. The CDR3 loop reads CASSGAGHPYNEQFF. For the CDR3, the DNA is TGTGCCAGCAGCGGAGCGGGACACCCCTACAATGAGCAGTTCTTC. This chain connects TRBV7-3 to TRBJ2-1, with D possibly being TRBD2 (7 bases). The CDR3 length is 15 residues. Germline CDR1 and CDR2: SGHTA and FQGTGA. Trimming stripped 5 bases from V and 2 bases from J, with 13 bases between.

The J gene is TRBJ1-2, the V gene TRBV7-3; TRBD1 might be the D (5 bases). Between the trimmed V and J ends, which lost 5 bases and 4 bases, there was a span of 17 bases. Germline values: CDR1 SGHTA, CDR2 FQGTGA. CDR3 length: 15 amino acids. In DNA form, the CDR3 reads TGTGCCAGCAGCACAACCGGGACGGCAACCTATGGCTACACCTTC. This encodes CASSTTGTATYGYTF.

The rearrangement uses TRBV3-1 and TRBJ1-5, with 12 bases lining up with TRBD1. CDR1 and CDR2 (germline): LGHDT, YNNKEL (reference sequence). V was clipped by 4 bases and J by 3 bases; unmatched bases: 7. The CDR3 consists of 17 residues. CDR3 protein: CASSLGTGGVFNQPQHF. Here the CDR3 DNA reads TGTGCCAGCAGCCTCGGGACAGGGGGCGTCTTCAATCAGCCCCAGCATTTT. The entire variable domain, with the rest obtained from reference TRBV3-1 and TRBJ1-5, is as follows: DTAVSQTPKYLVTQMGNDKSIKCEQNLGHDTMYWYKQDSKKFLKIMFSYNNKELIINETVPNRFSPKSPDKAHLNLHINSLELGDSAVYFCASSLGTGGVFNQPQHFGDGTRLSIL.

V and J are TRBV7-2 and TRBJ1-2; weak D call: TRBD1 (5 bases). Germline CDR1 is SGHTA and CDR2 is FQGNSA. This CDR3 contains 16 residues. V gave up 7 bases and J gave up 8 bases, with 26 bases separating them. As DNA, the CDR3 is TGTGCCAGCACCGGCTTAGGGGCCAGCCTCTATACCGGCTACACCTTC. Translating gives CASTGLGASLYTGYTF.

This clonotype was observed a single time. A junction boundary mismatches the germline segment, possibly from a read error. The chain has TRBV5-1 and TRBJ2-1, with D perhaps assigned TRBD1 or TRBD2 (6 bases each). CDR3 size: 15 residues. Germline V lookup: CDR1 SGHRS, CDR2 YFSETQ. The CDR3 nucleotides read TGCGCCAACAGCTTGGAGGGGGGCTCCTACAATGAGCAGTTCTTC. This translates into CANSLEGGSYNEQFF.